This T cell receptor beta chain was sequenced for a study of blood T cell repertoires in COVID-19. Whole-study context: PBMCs, B-cell-depleted T cells, or T cells were the source of the cDNA or gDNA that made up the material.

As handled by the study authors: Reference gene primer amplification gave estimated nucleated cell counts. Assay: immunoSEQ multiplex PCR; the TCRdb copy retains only in-frame clones and omits some. V and J calls and clone size are those listed in that table; D and trimming were worked out from the DNA. The sample carries around 170,000 clones, roughly 87% recorded once. Per the germline V gene, CDR1 is MNHEY and CDR2 is SVGAGI. V lost 7 bases and J lost 3; bases outside the gene matches: 8. The CDR3 has 14 amino acids. The V and J genes are TRBV6-5 and TRBJ2-7; 8 bases map to TRBD1. The sequencing sample was made of peripheral blood. The TCR originated in a man aged 18-30 years who had recovered from COVID-19. CDR3 coding DNA: TGTGCCAGCAAACCGGGACAGGCATTCTACGAGCAGTACTTC. Protein: CASKPGQAFYEQYF.